In this sample, the clone carrying this TCR beta chain turned up once. Its specificity is unknown. This entry is derived from a study of OX40 agonist ivuxolimab in advanced cancers. Whole-study results and caveats: Researchers did not establish what antigens the expanded peripheral T cells target.

The V end lost 0 bases, the J end lost 4 bases, and 12 bases lay between the germline ends. The CDR3 runs to 15 residues. Germline values: CDR1 SGHAT, CDR2 FQDESV (reference sequence). Data came from immunoSEQ multiplex PCR; TCRdb stores just in-frame clones and leaves some out. The sample lists around 71,000 clones; about 73% were seen once. Autoimmune disease history or systemic immunosuppression excluded patients. The investigators sampled blood at baseline, at cycle 4 day 1, and at cycle 7 day 1. The chain carries TRBV11-1 and TRBJ1-1, with a weak D call TRBD1 (6 bases). The TCR was taken from an adult with an advanced solid tumor such as melanoma, head and neck, liver or kidney cancer. The sample was CD4+ or CD8+ T cells sorted from blood, taken in a trial of the OX40 agonist ivuxolimab. This CDR3 is CASSLAGGASTEAFF. CDR3 nucleotides: TGTGCCAGCAGCTTAGCCGGGGGCGCGAGCACTGAAGCTTTCTTT.